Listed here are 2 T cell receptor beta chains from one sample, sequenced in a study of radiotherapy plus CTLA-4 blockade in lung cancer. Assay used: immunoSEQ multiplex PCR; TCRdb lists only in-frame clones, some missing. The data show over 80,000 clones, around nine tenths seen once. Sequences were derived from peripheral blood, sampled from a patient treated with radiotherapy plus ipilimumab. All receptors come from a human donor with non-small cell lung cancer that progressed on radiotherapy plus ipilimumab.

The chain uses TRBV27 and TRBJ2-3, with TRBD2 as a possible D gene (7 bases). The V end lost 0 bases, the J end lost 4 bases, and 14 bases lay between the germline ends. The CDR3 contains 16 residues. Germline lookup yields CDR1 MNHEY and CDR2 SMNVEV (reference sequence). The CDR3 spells CASSLSRGAKPDTQYF. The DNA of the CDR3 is TGTGCCAGCAGTTTATCTCGGGGGGCCAAGCCAGATACGCAGTATTTT.

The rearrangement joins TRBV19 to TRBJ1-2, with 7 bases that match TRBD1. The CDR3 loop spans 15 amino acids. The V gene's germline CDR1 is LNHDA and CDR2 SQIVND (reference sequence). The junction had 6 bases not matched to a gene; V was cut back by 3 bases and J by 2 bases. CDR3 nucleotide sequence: TGTGCCAGTAGTATTTCGTCAGGGGGAAACTATGGCTACACCTTC. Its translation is CASSISSGGNYGYTF.